The T cell receptor (beta chain) described here comes from a study of CD8 T cells in Susac syndrome. TEMRA cells were FACS-enriched, while CD8+ and CD4+ T cells were negatively isolated. cDNA came from roughly 0.53 to 1 ug RNA primed by random hexamers. With immunoSEQ multiplex PCR, TCR beta CDR3 was amplified across 54 Vbeta and 13 Jbeta. TCRdb fed the immunoSEQ multiplex PCR reads into MiXCR, producing one record per CDR3 protein. This sample has around 80,000 distinct CDR3 sequences, with roughly 93% found just once. The receptor was derived from a human donor in good health. The source material was CD8+ T cells from PBMCs.

In nucleotides, the CDR3 is TGTGCCAGCAGTTTAGATCGGGATTACGAGCAGTACGTC. It codes for CASSLDRDYEQYV. V gene TRBV28 combines with J gene TRBJ2-7; TRBD2 might be the D (5 bases). Per germline, CDR1 MDHEN and CDR2 SYDVKM. Trimming cost V 2 bases and J 4 bases, with 9 bases left between them. CDR3 length equals 13 residues.